The entry below describes one TCR beta chain. Its antigen is as yet unknown. The entry originates in a study of cytomegalovirus exposure and HLA in healthy donors. Study results and limitations: Most TCR sequences were seen very rarely across donors, but some public TCRs occurred in many. CMV antigen specificity was confirmed in vitro for a few CMV-associated chains. In a later analysis, first-cohort TCR clusters were found to tend to co-occur in the 130 or so validation repertoires.

Some clones are missing from TCRdb's copy, which holds only in-frame ones; the method was immunoSEQ multiplex PCR. Among 130,000 to 150,000 clones, roughly 87% were seen once, and the ten largest hold under 5%. The CDR3 covers 14 residues. Trimming removed 0 bases from V and 2 bases from J, with 8 bases in between. The germline V gene encodes CDR1 SGDLS and CDR2 YYNGEE. The chain uses TRBV9 and TRBJ1-1, with D unresolved. The sequenced material came from PBMCs. The TCR sequence derives from a man between 18 and 29 years old in good health and CMV-seropositive. In DNA, the CDR3 is TGTGCCAGCAGCGTAGGAACGGGTAACACTGAAGCTTTCTTT. Translating it yields CASSVGTGNTEAFF.